Listed here are 9 T cell receptor beta chains from one sample, sequenced in a study of OX40 agonist ivuxolimab in advanced cancers. Sequencing used immunoSEQ multiplex PCR; TCRdb keeps in-frame clones, though not all of them. Found here are roughly 64,000 clones, roughly 82% of them singletons; the top ten hold about 2%. The sample in question was CD4+ or CD8+ T cells sorted from blood, obtained in a trial of the OX40 agonist ivuxolimab. The receptors stem from an adult with an advanced solid tumor such as melanoma, head and neck, liver or kidney cancer.

The chain recombines TRBV12-5 with TRBJ2-3, with D maybe TRBD2 (6 bases). Trimming shortened V by 2 bases and J by 0 bases, and 21 bases separated the two germline ends. CDR3 length: 19 residues. Germline CDR1 reads LGHNT; CDR2 reads FRNRAP. Here the CDR3 DNA reads TGTGCTAGTGGTTTGCCAACCTTCCCGGGACTTATGAGCACAGATACGCAGTATTTT. Protein product: CASGLPTFPGLMSTDTQYF. The full variable domain, completed using reference TRBV12-5 and TRBJ2-3, is DARVTQTPRHKVTEMGQEVTMRCQPILGHNTVFWYRQTMMQGLELLAYFRNRAPLDDSGMPKDRFSAEMPDATLATLKIQPSEPRDSAVYFCASGLPTFPGLMSTDTQYFGPGTRLTVL.

The rearrangement joins TRBV5-1 to TRBJ2-1; D is perhaps TRBD2 (5 bases). V lost 3 bases, J lost 0 bases, and 19 bases lay in between. The CDR3 covers 18 residues. The germline CDR1 and CDR2 sequences are SGHRS and YFSETQ. The CDR3 nucleotides read TGCGCCAGCAGCTCGGATGTGGCGGGCCCACTCTCCTACAATGAGCAGTTCTTC. Protein product: CASSSDVAGPLSYNEQFF.

The V gene is TRBV6-1, the J gene TRBJ1-2; 8 bases map to TRBD1. The CDR3 sequence is 16 residues long. Germline-derived CDR1 and CDR2 are MNHNS and SASEGT. V was clipped by 0 bases and J by 8 bases; unmatched bases: 11. CDR3 sequence (DNA): TGTGCCAGCAGTGAAGCACGGACAGGGCGAGATGGCGGCTACACCTTC. Protein sequence: CASSEARTGRDGGYTF.

The chain recombines TRBV5-5 with TRBJ1-2, with 9 bases that match TRBD1. The CDR3 runs to 15 residues. The junction had 2 bases not matched to a gene; V was cut back by 0 bases and J by 2 bases. Germline lookup yields CDR1 SGHKS and CDR2 YYEKEE (reference sequence). CDR3 DNA sequence: TGTGCCAGCAGCTTGGGGGACAGGGTGAACTATGGCTACACCTTC. Amino acid sequence: CASSLGDRVNYGYTF.

The V and J genes are TRBV6-5 and TRBJ1-1; D remains unclear. CDR1 MNHEY and CDR2 SVGAGI come from the germline V gene. Deletions cut 6 bases from V and 1 base from J, with 9 bases between. The CDR3 runs 13 residues. This chain's CDR3 is CASSLDGNTEAFF. CDR3 sequence (DNA): TGTGCCAGCAGCTTGGACGGGAACACTGAAGCTTTCTTT.

The V gene is TRBV11-2, the J gene TRBJ2-1, with TRBD1 matching 8 bases. CDR1 and CDR2 from the germline V gene are SGHAT and FQNNGV. Losses at the gene ends were 5 bases for V and 3 bases for J; bases not matched to a gene: 6. This CDR3 has 15 amino acids. The CDR3 sequence is CASSVGQGDYNEQFF. As DNA, the CDR3 is TGTGCCAGCAGCGTAGGACAGGGAGACTACAATGAGCAGTTCTTC.

This clone is a singleton in its sample. This chain connects TRBV11-2 to TRBJ1-2, with D tentatively TRBD1 (6 bases). V lost 0 bases and J 8 bases, leaving 16 bases between the germline ends. Germline V gives CDR1 SGHAT, CDR2 FQNNGV. The length of the CDR3 is 15 residues. The CDR3 spells CASSLDWGASGGYTF. CDR3 DNA: TGTGCCAGCAGCTTAGATTGGGGGGCGTCGGGCGGCTACACCTTC.

V gene TRBV30 combines with J gene TRBJ1-4; perhaps TRBD1 as D (5 bases). CDR3 length equals 12 residues. With 0 bases removed from V and 12 bases from J, the gap between germline ends came to 11 bases. Per the germline V gene, CDR1 is GTSNPN and CDR2 is SVGIG (reference sequence). CDR3 loop: CAWSVGGGQLFF. CDR3 sequence (DNA): TGTGCCTGGAGTGTAGGCGGGGGTCAACTGTTTTTT. The full variable domain, with the rest looked up from reference TRBV30 and TRBJ1-4, is SQTIHQWPATLVQPVGSPLSLECTVEGTSNPNLYWYRQAAGRGLQLLFYSVGIGQISSEVPQNLSASRPQDRQFILSSKKLLLSDSGFYLCAWSVGGGQLFFGSGTQLSVL.

The V call is TRBV5-1, the J call TRBJ2-5; possibly TRBD1 or TRBD2 for D (6 bases each). CDR1 and CDR2 (germline): SGHRS, YFSETQ. V was cut by 4 bases and J by 5 bases, with 12 bases left in between. The CDR3 length is 13 residues. DNA of the CDR3: TGCGCCAGCAGCCCAGGGGAGGTGGAGACCCAGTACTTC. Amino acids: CASSPGEVETQYF.